The 29 T cell receptor beta chains below come from one sample, sequenced in a study of neurological immune-mediated disorders. Noted time point: longitudinal time-point 1 (baseline). A single record per CDR3 protein comes from TCRdb applying MiXCR to the 5' RACE reads. The table has about 60,000 distinct CDR3 sequences, roughly 10% seen once. Sequenced input: PBMCs. All receptors come from a male donor with HTLV-1-associated myelopathy (HAM/TSP).

The gene calls are TRBV10-3 and TRBJ1-2; no clear D. Germline loops: CDR1 ENHRY, CDR2 SYGVKD. V was cut by 2 bases and J by 12 bases, with 13 bases left in between. The CDR3 runs 12 residues. The CDR3 DNA follows: TGTGCCATCAGTGAGAGTTGGGGTGCGGACACCTTC. Translating gives CAISESWGADTF.

This clonotype has at least ten counts. The chain has TRBV5-1 and TRBJ1-5, with D maybe TRBD1 (6 bases). This CDR3 has 16 amino acids. V lost 0 bases to trimming and J lost 7 bases, with 17 bases between them. Per germline, CDR1 SGHRS and CDR2 YFSETQ. In DNA form, the CDR3 reads TGCGCCAGCAGCTTGGGCGACGGGGGCATGGAACAGCCCCAGCATTTT. Its protein product is CASSLGDGGMEQPQHF.

This clonotype was observed many times. This chain connects TRBV7-2 to TRBJ2-7; TRBD2 agrees at 9 bases. The CDR3 contains 14 residues. Germline CDR1 is SGHTA and CDR2 is FQGNSA. V was pared by 3 bases and J by 7 bases, with 7 bases of the junction left unmatched. The CDR3 coding sequence is TGTGCCAGCAGCTTCCAGCGGGGGGCGGAGGAGCAGTACTTC. Encoded protein: CASSFQRGAEEQYF.

In its sample, this clonotype was seen many times. The V and J genes are TRBV6-5 and TRBJ2-1; 8 positions agree with TRBD1. J lost 0 bases, V lost 6 bases, and 7 bases had no gene match. This CDR3 comprises 16 residues. Germline CDR1 and CDR2: MNHEY and SVGAGI. The CDR3 nucleotides are TGTGCCAGCAGGCGCCTGACAGGGGTCTCCTACAATGAGCAGTTCTTC. This gives the protein CASRRLTGVSYNEQFF.

In its sample, this clonotype was seen many times. This chain joins TRBV7-6 and TRBJ2-2; D gene ambiguous. Germline CDR1 SGHVS, CDR2 FNYEAQ. V was cut by 5 bases and J by 4 bases, with 14 bases left in between. The CDR3 contains 15 residues. The CDR3 region has the DNA TGTGCCAGCAGCACCCCCCAAAAGCCCACCGGGGAGCTGTTTTTT. Amino acids: CASSTPQKPTGELFF.

This clonotype was counted at least ten times. The CDR3 DNA sequence: TGCAGTGCTAGAGATAGTGCCAGGGGAGGGTACAATGAGCAGTTCTTC. It is translated as CSARDSARGGYNEQFF. This chain joins TRBV20-1 and TRBJ2-1, with a tentative D call TRBD2 (7 bases). CDR1 and CDR2 from the germline V gene are DFQATT and SNEGSKA (reference sequence). The CDR3 loop spans 16 amino acids. Trimming removed 0 bases from V and 4 bases from J, with 16 bases in between.

This clonotype was seen repeatedly, ten times or more. V gene TRBV20-1 combines with J gene TRBJ2-7, with D unclear. Germline V gives CDR1 DFQATT, CDR2 SNEGSKA (reference sequence). There are 14 residues in the CDR3. V shed 3 bases and J shed 0 bases, with 12 bases lying between them. The CDR3 sequence: CSARGDGYSYEQYF. DNA for the CDR3: TGCAGTGCTAGGGGCGACGGGTACTCCTACGAGCAGTACTTC.

This clonotype appeared many times. The chain couples TRBV20-1 to TRBJ2-7, with TRBD1 matching over 7 bases. The CDR3 loop spans 14 amino acids. Germline lookup yields CDR1 DFQATT and CDR2 SNEGSKA (reference sequence). V was pared by 3 bases and J by 1 base, with 6 bases of the junction left unmatched. Here the CDR3 reads CSARLPGQSYEQYF. CDR3 bases: TGCAGTGCTAGGCTTCCGGGACAGTCCTACGAGCAGTACTTC.

Worth noting for this clonotype: Since a much larger clone is just one base distant, this may be a read error. The chain employs TRBV5-1 and TRBJ2-2; perhaps TRBD2 as D (5 bases). Trimming left V 0 bases short and J 7 bases short, with 10 bases between. The germline V gene encodes CDR1 SGHRS and CDR2 YFSETQ. The CDR3 is 14 amino acids. Here the CDR3 reads CASSLGEADGELFF. The CDR3 DNA reads as TGCGCCAGCAGCTTGGGAGAAGCGGACGGGGAGCTGTTTTTT.

This clonotype was observed at least ten times. The V call is TRBV2, the J call TRBJ1-5; unclear D gene. Looked up from germline, CDR1 is SNHLY and CDR2 is FYNNEI. This CDR3 spans 15 amino acids. V lost 5 bases to trimming and J lost 0 bases, with 11 bases between them. CDR3 residues: CASSRSATSNQPQHF. Here the CDR3 DNA reads TGTGCCAGCAGTCGGTCAGCAACTAGCAATCAGCCCCAGCATTTT.

The table lists this clonotype with many counts. The chain recombines TRBV12-3 or TRBV12-4 with TRBJ2-3; no definite D call. V was clipped by 6 bases and J by 2 bases, with 6 bases between them. This CDR3 has 12 amino acids. This chain's CDR3 is CASSLNTDTQYF. DNA for the CDR3: TGTGCCAGCAGCCTGAACACAGATACGCAGTATTTT.

This clonotype was seen repeatedly, ten times or more. The CDR3 spells CASRAKDRGERYF. Written as DNA, the CDR3 is TGTGCCAGCAGAGCCAAGGACAGGGGAGAGCGGTATTTT. The genes are TRBV6-2 or TRBV6-3 and TRBJ2-3; 9 bases map to TRBD1. The J segment lost 14 bases and the V segment lost 6 bases, leaving 12 bases of the junction unmatched. This CDR3 region has 13 residues. In germline, CDR1 is MNHEY, CDR2 SVGEGT.

This clonotype was recorded many times. V and J are TRBV6-2 or TRBV6-3 and TRBJ2-7, with a possible D match to TRBD1 (5 bases). Per germline, CDR1 MNHEY and CDR2 SVGEGT. This CDR3 has 13 amino acids. V was trimmed by 6 bases and J by 3 bases, leaving 12 bases between them. In nucleotides, the CDR3 is TGTGCCAGCAGACCAGGGTTTGGCTACGAGCAGTACTTC. Protein product: CASRPGFGYEQYF.

Many counts were recorded for this clonotype. This chain connects TRBV7-9 to TRBJ1-4; D gene unclear. V was trimmed by 5 bases and J by 12 bases, leaving 10 bases between them. CDR3 length: 11 residues. Per germline, CDR1 SEHNR and CDR2 FQNEAQ (reference sequence). CDR3 DNA sequence: TGTGCCAGCAGCACCAGGACTCAACTGTTTTTT. Protein product: CASSTRTQLFF. The full variable domain, rest sourced from reference TRBV7-9 and TRBJ1-4, is DTGVSQNPRHKITKRGQNVTFRCDPISEHNRLYWYRQTLGQGPEFLTYFQNEAQLEKSRLLSDRFSAERPKGSFSTLEIQRTEQGDSAMYLCASSTRTQLFFGSGTQLSVL.

This clonotype was found many times. The genes are TRBV20-1 and TRBJ2-7, with D possibly called TRBD1 or TRBD2 (6 bases each). The CDR3 sequence is 10 residues long. The germline CDR1 and CDR2 sequences are DFQATT and SNEGSKA (reference sequence). The germline V and J ends were trimmed by 6 bases and 6 bases, with 9 bases remaining between them. The CDR3 DNA is TGCAGTGCCGGGGGCGGCGAGCAGTACTTC. Protein: CSAGGGEQYF.

This clonotype was recorded a few times. This chain links TRBV9 with TRBJ1-1; 8 bases match TRBD1. V shed 3 bases and J 0 bases; nucleotides not matched to a gene: 1. Germline V gives CDR1 SGDLS, CDR2 YYNGEE. The CDR3 runs 14 residues. CDR3 loop: CASSGQGMNTEAFF. The CDR3 DNA is TGTGCCAGCAGCGGACAGGGGATGAACACTGAAGCTTTCTTT.

This clonotype was seen repeatedly, ten times or more. CDR3 sequence (DNA): TGCAGTGCTAGGAGTAGGCAAAACTACGAGCAGTACTTC. As protein: CSARSRQNYEQYF. The genes are TRBV20-1 and TRBJ2-7; D is uncertain. Germline V CDR1 and CDR2: DFQATT, SNEGSKA (reference sequence). The CDR3 covers 13 residues. Between the trimmed V and J ends, which lost 3 bases and 3 bases, there was a span of 12 bases.

The chain joins TRBV3-1 to TRBJ1-2, with 7 bases identical to TRBD1. CDR1 is LGHDT and CDR2 is YNNKEL in the germline V gene (reference sequence). This CDR3 has 14 residues. J lost 7 bases, V lost 2 bases, and 7 bases had no gene match. CDR3 sequence (DNA): TGTGCCAGCAGCCAATCGACAGGGCCTAGTGGCTACACCTTC. Its protein product is CASSQSTGPSGYTF. Full variable domain (outside the CDR3, taken from reference TRBV3-1 and TRBJ1-2): DTAVSQTPKYLVTQMGNDKSIKCEQNLGHDTMYWYKQDSKKFLKIMFSYNNKELIINETVPNRFSPKSPDKAHLNLHINSLELGDSAVYFCASSQSTGPSGYTFGSGTRLTVV.

This clonotype has a handful of counts. The chain combines TRBV28 with TRBJ1-5, with D unresolved. There are 15 residues in the CDR3. V was clipped by 4 bases and J by 1 base, with 11 bases between them. CDR1 MDHEN and CDR2 SYDVKM come from the germline V gene. The CDR3 nucleotides are TGTGCCAGCAGTTGGCGCGACGGGAGCAATCAGCCCCAGCATTTT. This encodes CASSWRDGSNQPQHF. Full variable domain (missing parts from reference TRBV28 and TRBJ1-5): DVKVTQSSRYLVKRTGEKVFLECVQDMDHENMFWYRQDPGLGLRLIYFSYDVKMKEKGDIPEGYSVSREKKERFSLILESASTNQTSMYLCASSWRDGSNQPQHFGDGTRLSIL.

In this sample, this clonotype turned up many times. This sequence joins TRBV15 and TRBJ2-2; a weak D match, TRBD1 (5 bases). Germline assignment: CDR1 LNHNV and CDR2 YYDKDF (reference sequence). Trimming shortened V by 8 bases and J by 5 bases, and 12 bases separated the two germline ends. This CDR3 contains 13 residues. The CDR3 is CATQQGGTGELFF. The DNA of the CDR3 is TGTGCCACCCAGCAGGGTGGGACCGGGGAGCTGTTTTTT. The full variable domain, in which reference TRBV15 and TRBJ2-2 provide the parts outside the CDR3, is DAMVIQNPRYQVTQFGKPVTLSCSQTLNHNVMYWYQQKSSQAPKLLFHYYDKDFNNEADTPDNFQSRRPNTSFCFLDIRSPGLGDTAMYLCATQQGGTGELFFGEGSRLTVL.

This clonotype came up many times. This chain uses TRBV5-4 with TRBJ2-2; D is tentatively TRBD1 or TRBD2 (6 bases each). The CDR3 covers 15 residues. Germline V lookup: CDR1 SGHNT, CDR2 YYREEE (reference sequence). V gave up 4 bases and J gave up 6 bases, with 16 bases separating them. The CDR3 protein is CASSPVGGRAGELFF. CDR3 nucleotide sequence: TGTGCCAGCAGCCCCGTGGGGGGCAGAGCCGGGGAGCTGTTTTTT.

This clonotype was seen ten or more times. The chain has TRBV6-5 and TRBJ2-7; D might be TRBD1 (6 bases). Deletions cut 0 bases from V and 2 bases from J, with 8 bases between. This CDR3 contains 14 residues. CDR1 MNHEY and CDR2 SVGAGI come from the germline V gene. DNA of the CDR3: TGTGCCAGCAGTTACTCAAGGGGGACCTACGAGCAGTACTTC. Translated, it gives CASSYSRGTYEQYF.

This clonotype has at least ten counts. The chain is built from TRBV7-2 and TRBJ2-3, with TRBD1 matching over 7 bases. The CDR3 length is 16 residues. The ends lost 2 bases at V and 3 bases at J; junction bases unmatched: 8. The germline V gene has CDR1 SGHTA and CDR2 FQGNSA. The CDR3 spells CASSLYRGTTTDTQYF. The CDR3 bases are TGTGCCAGCAGCTTATACAGGGGTACCACGACAGATACGCAGTATTTT.

This clonotype was picked up many times. The J gene is TRBJ1-1, the V gene TRBV28; no clear D gene. The germline V gene has CDR1 MDHEN and CDR2 SYDVKM. This CDR3 comprises 12 residues. V shed 7 bases and J shed 8 bases, with 14 bases lying between them. The CDR3 region is CASNGGLLEAFF. The CDR3 region has the DNA TGTGCCAGCAATGGCGGGCTATTAGAAGCTTTCTTT. Combining the CDR3 with reference TRBV28 and TRBJ1-1 gives the whole variable domain DVKVTQSSRYLVKRTGEKVFLECVQDMDHENMFWYRQDPGLGLRLIYFSYDVKMKEKGDIPEGYSVSREKKERFSLILESASTNQTSMYLCASNGGLLEAFFGQGTRLTVV.

The rearrangement links TRBV7-9 to TRBJ2-5; a weak D match, TRBD2 (6 bases). The CDR3 has 15 residues. CDR1 SEHNR and CDR2 FQNEAQ come from the germline V gene (reference sequence). V was shortened by 5 bases and J by 5 bases, with 18 bases between the two germline ends. The CDR3 nucleotides are TGTGCCAGCAGCCCCTCCGCGGGGTCCGGGGAGACCCAGTACTTC. Its translation is CASSPSAGSGETQYF.

Regarding this clonotype: A much larger clone lies one base from this, so it may be a read error. V gene TRBV4-3 combines with J gene TRBJ1-1; D remains unclear. The ends were cut back, 0 bases at V and 2 bases at J, with 13 bases in the middle. Germline CDR1 and CDR2: LGHNA and YSLEER. There are 16 residues in the CDR3. The CDR3 DNA follows: TGCGCCAGCAGCCAAGATCCAACGCTGATAAACACTGAAGCTTTCTTT. Its protein product is CASSQDPTLINTEAFF.

This clonotype was recorded at least ten times. The chain employs TRBV12-3 or TRBV12-4 and TRBJ1-1; 9 bases are shared with TRBD1. There are 17 residues in the CDR3. Trimming cost V 6 bases and J 1 base; bases outside gene matches: 12. The CDR3 loop reads CASRPGQGLWPNTEAFF. In DNA form, the CDR3 reads TGTGCCAGCAGACCCGGACAGGGGCTGTGGCCGAACACTGAAGCTTTCTTT.

Many counts were recorded for this clonotype. This sequence joins TRBV10-2 and TRBJ2-3; 7 bases are shared with TRBD1. V lost 2 bases and J lost 2; bases outside the gene matches: 7. This CDR3 is 16 amino acids long. Germline V gene data show CDR1 as WSHSY and CDR2 as SAAADI. CDR3 DNA: TGCGCCAGCAGTGAGGGGACAGATAGGGACACAGATACGCAGTATTTT. Amino acids: CASSEGTDRDTDTQYF.

This clonotype occurred many times. The chain has TRBV10-2 and TRBJ2-5; TRBD1 matches at 8 bases. Germline V gene data show CDR1 as WSHSY and CDR2 as SAAADI. The CDR3 length is 15 residues. J gave up 4 bases and V 3 bases, and 7 bases lay outside the gene matches. The chain's CDR3 is CASSETGGKSETQYF. In DNA form, the CDR3 reads TGCGCCAGCAGTGAAACAGGGGGGAAGTCAGAGACCCAGTACTTC.